Presented here are 21 T cell receptor beta chains from one specimen sequenced in a study of cytomegalovirus exposure and HLA in healthy donors. It was with 60 Vbeta and 13 Jbeta primers that the PCR ran. Produced via immunoSEQ multiplex PCR; TCRdb's table is partial and in-frame only. The profile covers nearly 110,000 clones, with approximately 84% appearing a single time and around 2% taken by the ten largest. Sequencing input: PBMCs. The receptors were sampled from a man aged 25-40 years in good health and CMV-seronegative.

The rearrangement uses TRBV6-5 and TRBJ2-7; D may be TRBD1 (6 bases). This CDR3 is built from 14 residues. Germline V gives CDR1 MNHEY, CDR2 SVGAGI. Trimming stripped 2 bases from V and 2 bases from J, with 10 bases between. The CDR3 nucleotides are TGTGCCAGCAGTTACGTGGACAGTCCCTACGAGCAGTACTTC. Translated, it gives CASSYVDSPYEQYF.

The CDR3 DNA is TGTGCCAGCAGCTTGGGGGGGGTGGGGTACACTGAAGCTTTCTTT. Protein sequence: CASSLGGVGYTEAFF. The V gene is TRBV5-6, the J gene TRBJ1-1; the D gene is possibly TRBD1 (5 bases). The CDR3 covers 15 residues. Germline assignment: CDR1 SGHDT and CDR2 YYEEEE. The V and J ends lost 0 bases and 3 bases respectively, with 12 bases between them.

This clone was seen only once. V usage is TRBV7-9 and J usage is TRBJ2-5, with 9 nucleotides matching TRBD1. The trim removed 5 bases at V and 5 bases at J, leaving 6 bases unmatched. The CDR3 totals 14 residues. Germline CDR1 and CDR2: SEHNR and FQNEAQ (reference sequence). The CDR3 DNA reads as TGTGCCAGCAGCCACAGGGGGCTGGGGGAGACCCAGTACTTC. Translated: CASSHRGLGETQYF.

The rearrangement links TRBV15 to TRBJ1-1, with unresolved D. The CDR3 runs to 13 residues. Germline assignment: CDR1 LNHNV and CDR2 YYDKDF (reference sequence). The V end was cut by 0 bases, the J end by 10 bases, with 12 bases between. In DNA, the CDR3 is TGTGCCACCAGCAGAGATGGGCGGGCAGGAGCTTTCTTT. Its protein product is CATSRDGRAGAFF.

This chain uses TRBV9 with TRBJ1-2, with D tentatively TRBD1 (5 bases). The CDR3 totals 16 residues. CDR1 is SGDLS, CDR2 YYNGEE, per germline. Deletions cut 2 bases from V and 7 bases from J, with 21 bases between. This CDR3 reads CASSVHPGTSEGGYTF. Here the CDR3 DNA reads TGTGCCAGCAGCGTCCATCCCGGGACTTCCGAGGGTGGCTACACCTTC.

The chain couples TRBV5-6 to TRBJ1-2, with TRBD1 as a possible D gene (5 bases). The CDR3 runs to 14 residues. From germline, CDR1 is SGHDT and CDR2 YYEEEE. Trimming took off 1 base at V and 1 base at J, with 8 bases between the two ends. CDR3 sequence: CASSLRGLNYGYTF. CDR3 coding DNA: TGTGCCAGCAGCTTGAGGGGACTTAACTATGGCTACACCTTC. The whole variable domain, remainder taken from reference TRBV5-6 and TRBJ1-2, is DAGVTQSPTHLIKTRGQQVTLRCSPKSGHDTVSWYQQALGQGPQFIFQYYEEEERQRGNFPDRFSGHQFPNYSSELNVNALLLGDSALYLCASSLRGLNYGYTFGSGTRLTVV.

The chain joins TRBV5-1 to TRBJ2-7; possibly TRBD1 for D (5 bases). The germline V gene has CDR1 SGHRS and CDR2 YFSETQ. Trimming cost V 4 bases and J 2 bases, with 10 bases left between them. There are 13 residues in the CDR3. DNA of the CDR3: TGCGCCAGCAGCACCGACAGCACCTACGAGCAGTACTTC. This sequence encodes CASSTDSTYEQYF.

This clone was detected once. The CDR3 region is CSVEDRISDTQYF. CDR3 nucleotide sequence: TGCAGCGTTGAAGATAGAATTTCAGATACGCAGTATTTT. V and J are TRBV29-1 and TRBJ2-3; D call uncertain. In germline, CDR1 is SQVTM, CDR2 ANQGSEA. V shed 0 bases and J shed 4 bases, with 8 bases lying between them. The CDR3 is made up of 13 amino acids.

The rearrangement uses TRBV5-6 and TRBJ1-1; D ambiguous. V was shortened by 4 bases and J by 4 bases, with 8 bases between the two germline ends. Germline V CDR1 and CDR2: SGHDT, YYEEEE. CDR3 length: 12 amino acids. Here the CDR3 DNA reads TGTGCCAGCAGCCTACGGGGCACTGAAGCTTTCTTT. It is translated as CASSLRGTEAFF.

The genes are TRBV5-4 and TRBJ1-4; 7 positions agree with TRBD1. Trimming removed 7 bases from V and 0 bases from J; junction bases left unmatched: 9. Looked up from germline, CDR1 is SGHNT and CDR2 is YYREEE (reference sequence). CDR3 length: 16 amino acids. The CDR3 region is CASSTAQGATNEKLFF. The DNA for the CDR3 is TGTGCCAGCTCAACCGCCCAGGGGGCAACTAATGAAAAACTGTTTTTT.

This clone was seen once. The genes are TRBV14 and TRBJ1-1; possibly TRBD1 for D (5 bases). The CDR3 extends over 15 amino acids. CDR1 is SGHDN and CDR2 is FVKESK in the germline V gene. V gave up 0 bases and J gave up 4 bases, with 12 bases separating them. CDR3 nucleotides: TGTGCCAGCAGCCAAGACAAGCTCGGGGGCACTGAAGCTTTCTTT. Translated, it gives CASSQDKLGGTEAFF.

This clone was seen more than once but under ten times. V gene TRBV4-1 combines with J gene TRBJ2-3; D is uncertain. The CDR3 has 14 residues. CDR1 is MGHRA and CDR2 is YSYEKL in the germline V gene. V lost 0 bases, J lost 2 bases, and 6 bases lay in between. This CDR3 is CASSQDGSTDTQYF. CDR3 nucleotide sequence: TGCGCCAGCAGCCAAGATGGCTCCACAGATACGCAGTATTTT.

CDR3 sequence: CASRVGLAGVSEQYF. The CDR3 DNA reads as TGTGCCAGCAGGGTCGGACTAGCGGGAGTTTCCGAGCAGTACTTC. The chain is built from TRBV2 and TRBJ2-7, with TRBD2 matching 13 bases. The CDR3 runs to 15 residues. Germline lookup yields CDR1 SNHLY and CDR2 FYNNEI. V trimming: 6 bases; J trimming: 6 bases; junction bases outside the gene matches: 8.

This chain links TRBV11-2 with TRBJ1-4; no clear D gene. The CDR3 sequence is 14 residues long. CDR1 and CDR2 from the germline V gene are SGHAT and FQNNGV. V was cut by 6 bases and J by 2 bases, with 10 bases left in between. CDR3 nucleotide sequence: TGTGCCAGCAGTCCGGGGTACACTAATGAAAAACTGTTTTTT. Its protein is CASSPGYTNEKLFF.

The chain is built from TRBV28 and TRBJ2-1, with 10 bases aligning to TRBD1. Germline V gives CDR1 MDHEN, CDR2 SYDVKM. Losses at the gene ends were 7 bases for V and 6 bases for J; bases not matched to a gene: 6. The CDR3 extends over 14 amino acids. CDR3 protein: CASKRTGGLNEQFF. CDR3 sequence (DNA): TGTGCCAGCAAGAGGACAGGGGGTCTCAATGAGCAGTTCTTC.

The chain joins TRBV11-3 to TRBJ2-7; D might be TRBD1 (6 bases). V was trimmed by 5 bases and J by 6 bases, leaving 14 bases between them. Per germline, CDR1 SGHNT and CDR2 YENEEA. CDR3 length: 13 amino acids. This CDR3 is CASSTPGAGEQYF. The CDR3 DNA reads as TGTGCCAGCAGCACCCCAGGGGCGGGCGAGCAGTACTTC.

The chain links TRBV6-6 to TRBJ2-1; 10 bases align to TRBD2. The junction had 5 bases not matched to a gene; V was cut back by 2 bases and J by 4 bases. The germline V gene has CDR1 MNHNY and CDR2 SVGAGI (reference sequence). The CDR3 extends over 16 amino acids. This CDR3 is CASSYGASGSYNEQFF. For the CDR3, the DNA is TGTGCCAGCAGTTACGGGGCTAGCGGGAGTTACAATGAGCAGTTCTTC.

The V call is TRBV6-1, the J call TRBJ2-7; 7 bases are a match to TRBD1. The length of the CDR3 is 14 residues. J lost 3 bases, V lost 5 bases, and 7 bases had no gene match. The V gene's germline CDR1 is MNHNS and CDR2 SASEGT. The CDR3 coding sequence is TGTGCCAGCAGTTTACGGGACAGATTCTACGAGCAGTACTTC. It specifies CASSLRDRFYEQYF.

The chain joins TRBV5-1 to TRBJ1-1; TRBD1 matches 8 bases. This CDR3 has 16 amino acids. Germline V gene data show CDR1 as SGHRS and CDR2 as YFSETQ. Germline trimming cut 1 base from V and 3 bases from J; bases unmatched to any gene: 8. CDR3 bases: TGCGCCAGCAGCTTGCGCGGACAGGGTCGCGACACTGAAGCTTTCTTT. Protein sequence: CASSLRGQGRDTEAFF.

The sample holds one count of this clone. The chain links TRBV6-4 to TRBJ1-2; 8 bases map to TRBD1. This CDR3 region has 16 residues. Germline V lookup: CDR1 MRHNA, CDR2 SNTAGT. J gave up 3 bases and V 6 bases, and 12 bases lay outside the gene matches. The CDR3 DNA follows: TGTGCCAGCAGCCCTTCCACCGGGACAGGTTACTATGGCTACACCTTC. It encodes CASSPSTGTGYYGYTF.

V usage is TRBV11-3 and J usage is TRBJ2-2, with 7 bases identical to TRBD2. The CDR3 spans 17 residues. Trimming at V came to 2 bases and at J to 8 bases, leaving 14 bases not matched to a gene. The germline gives CDR1 SGHNT, CDR2 YENEEA. The CDR3: CASSLNPGGHPGGELFF. The CDR3 coding sequence is TGTGCCAGCAGCTTAAATCCGGGAGGACATCCGGGAGGGGAGCTGTTTTTT.